This T cell receptor (beta chain) was retrieved from a study of human T cells and chemical hapten exposure. Noted time point: patch test 3, about 24 weeks after DPC sensitization. Documented treatment: therapeutic diphenylcyclopropenone sensitization with weekly scalp DPC. The trim removed 1 base at V and 0 bases at J, leaving 0 bases unmatched. The germline V gene encodes CDR1 SQVTM and CDR2 ANQGSEA. This CDR3 is built from 13 residues. TCRdb re-called the RACE reads with MiXCR, one entry per CDR3 protein. The sample records 50,000 or so distinct CDR3 sequences, approximately 9.9% being singletons. The sequenced sample was whole blood, obtained in connection with sensitization to the hapten diphenylcyclopropenone (DPC). The sequence was obtained from a woman aged 40 to 50 with alopecia areata. Some clones in this sample may be carry-over from other donors' samples. V is TRBV29-1 and J is TRBJ2-7, with 7 positions matching TRBD2. This CDR3 is CSVEGGGSYEQYF. CDR3 nucleotide sequence: TGCAGCGTTGAAGGGGGGGGCTCCTACGAGCAGTACTTC.